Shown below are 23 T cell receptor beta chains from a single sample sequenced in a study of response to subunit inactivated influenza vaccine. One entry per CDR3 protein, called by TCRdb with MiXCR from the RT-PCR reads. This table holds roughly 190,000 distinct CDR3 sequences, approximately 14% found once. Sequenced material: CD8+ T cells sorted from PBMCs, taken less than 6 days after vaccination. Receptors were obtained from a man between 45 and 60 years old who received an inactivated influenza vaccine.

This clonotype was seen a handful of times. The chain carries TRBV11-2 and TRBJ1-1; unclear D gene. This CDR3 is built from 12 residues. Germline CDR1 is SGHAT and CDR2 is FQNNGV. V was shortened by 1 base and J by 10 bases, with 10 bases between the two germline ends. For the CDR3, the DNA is TGTGCCAGCAGCTTAGTTCACACCGGAGCTTTCTTT. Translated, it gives CASSLVHTGAFF.

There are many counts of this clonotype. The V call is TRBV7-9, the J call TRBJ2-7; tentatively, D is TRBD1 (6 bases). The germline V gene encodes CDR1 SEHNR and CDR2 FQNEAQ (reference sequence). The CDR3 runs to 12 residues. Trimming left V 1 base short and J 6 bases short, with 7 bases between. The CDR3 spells CASSLGGGEQYF. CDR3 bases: TGTGCCAGCAGCTTAGGAGGGGGCGAGCAGTACTTC.

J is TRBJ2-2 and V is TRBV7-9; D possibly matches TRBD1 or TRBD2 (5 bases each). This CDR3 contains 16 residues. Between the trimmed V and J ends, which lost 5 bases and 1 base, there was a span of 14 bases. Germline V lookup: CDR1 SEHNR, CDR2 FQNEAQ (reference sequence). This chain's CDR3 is CASSPTGQWNTGELFF. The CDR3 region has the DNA TGTGCCAGCAGCCCGACGGGGCAGTGGAACACCGGGGAGCTGTTTTTT.

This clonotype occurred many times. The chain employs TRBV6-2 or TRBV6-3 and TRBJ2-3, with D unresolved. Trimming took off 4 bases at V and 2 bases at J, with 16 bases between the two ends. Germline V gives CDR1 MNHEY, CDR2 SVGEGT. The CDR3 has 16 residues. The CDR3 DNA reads TGTGCCAGCAGTTCCCGGACCTACTACTACACAGATACGCAGTATTTT. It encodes CASSSRTYYYTDTQYF.

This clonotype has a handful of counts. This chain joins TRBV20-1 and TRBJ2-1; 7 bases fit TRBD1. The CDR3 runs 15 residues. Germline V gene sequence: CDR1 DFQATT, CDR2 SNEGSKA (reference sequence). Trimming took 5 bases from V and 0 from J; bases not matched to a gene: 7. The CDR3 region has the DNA TGCAGTGCTCAGAGGGGGCTCAGCTCCTACAATGAGCAGTTCTTC. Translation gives CSAQRGLSSYNEQFF.

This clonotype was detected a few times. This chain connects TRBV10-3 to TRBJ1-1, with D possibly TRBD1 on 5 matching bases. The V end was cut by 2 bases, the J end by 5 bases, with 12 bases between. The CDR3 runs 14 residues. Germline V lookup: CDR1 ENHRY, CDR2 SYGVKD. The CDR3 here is CAISEEGRGTEAFF. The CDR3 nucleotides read TGTGCCATCAGTGAGGAAGGACGGGGGACTGAAGCTTTCTTT.

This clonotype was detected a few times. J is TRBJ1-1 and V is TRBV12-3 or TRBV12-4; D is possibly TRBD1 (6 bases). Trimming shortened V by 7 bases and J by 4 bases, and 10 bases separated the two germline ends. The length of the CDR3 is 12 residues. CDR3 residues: CASMLTGTEAFF. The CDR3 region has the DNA TGTGCCAGCATGTTGACAGGCACTGAAGCTTTCTTT.

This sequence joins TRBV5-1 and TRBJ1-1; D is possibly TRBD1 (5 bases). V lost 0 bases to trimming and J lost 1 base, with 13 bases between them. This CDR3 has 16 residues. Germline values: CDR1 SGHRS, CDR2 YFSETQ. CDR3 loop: CASSLVEQAGNTEAFF. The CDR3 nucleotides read TGCGCCAGCAGCTTGGTTGAACAGGCCGGGAACACTGAAGCTTTCTTT.

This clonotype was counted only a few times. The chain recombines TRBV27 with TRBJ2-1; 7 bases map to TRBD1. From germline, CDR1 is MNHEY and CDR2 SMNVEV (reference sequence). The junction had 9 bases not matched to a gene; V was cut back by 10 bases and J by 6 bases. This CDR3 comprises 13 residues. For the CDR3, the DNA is TGTGCCAACTACGGGACAGACTGCAATGAGCAGTTCTTC. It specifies CANYGTDCNEQFF.

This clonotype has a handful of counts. For the CDR3, the DNA is TGCAGTGCTAGTTCTCGGGAGAAGGGCGATACGCAGTATTTT. This translates into CSASSREKGDTQYF. The gene calls are TRBV20-1 and TRBJ2-3; weak D call: TRBD2 (6 bases). Germline V gene sequence: CDR1 DFQATT, CDR2 SNEGSKA (reference sequence). The length of the CDR3 is 14 residues. V was shortened by 3 bases and J by 6 bases, with 16 bases between the two germline ends.

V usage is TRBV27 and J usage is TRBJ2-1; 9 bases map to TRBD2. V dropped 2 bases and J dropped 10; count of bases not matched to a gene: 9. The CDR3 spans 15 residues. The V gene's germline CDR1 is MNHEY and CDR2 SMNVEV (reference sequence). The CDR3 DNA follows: TGTGCCAGCAGTTTAAGTGCGGGAGGGCCGCAGGAGCAGTTCTTC. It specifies CASSLSAGGPQEQFF.

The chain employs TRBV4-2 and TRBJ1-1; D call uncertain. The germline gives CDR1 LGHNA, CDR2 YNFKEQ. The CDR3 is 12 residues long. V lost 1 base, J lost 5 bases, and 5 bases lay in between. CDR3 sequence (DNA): TGTGCCAGCAGCCAAGGAACGACTGAAGCTTTCTTT. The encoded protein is CASSQGTTEAFF.

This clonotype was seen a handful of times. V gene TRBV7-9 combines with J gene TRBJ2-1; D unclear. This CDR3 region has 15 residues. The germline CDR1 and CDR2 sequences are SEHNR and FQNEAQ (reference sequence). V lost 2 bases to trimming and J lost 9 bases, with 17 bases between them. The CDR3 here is CASSLWEGRRTEQFF. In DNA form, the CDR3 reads TGTGCCAGCAGCTTATGGGAAGGGCGGCGGACTGAGCAGTTCTTC.

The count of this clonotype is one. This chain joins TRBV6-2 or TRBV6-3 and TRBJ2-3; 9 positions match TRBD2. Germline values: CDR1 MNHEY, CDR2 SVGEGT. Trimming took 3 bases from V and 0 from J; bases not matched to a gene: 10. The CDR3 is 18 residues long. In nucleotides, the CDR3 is TGTGCCAGCAGTTATCCCGGGACTAGCCTCTCGAGCACAGATACGCAGTATTTT. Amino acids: CASSYPGTSLSSTDTQYF.

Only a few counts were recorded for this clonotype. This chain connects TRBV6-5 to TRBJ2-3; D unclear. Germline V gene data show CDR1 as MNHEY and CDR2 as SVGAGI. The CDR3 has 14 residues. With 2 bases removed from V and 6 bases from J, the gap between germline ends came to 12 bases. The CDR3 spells CASSYSPTQDTQYF. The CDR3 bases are TGTGCCAGCAGTTACAGCCCGACGCAGGATACGCAGTATTTT.

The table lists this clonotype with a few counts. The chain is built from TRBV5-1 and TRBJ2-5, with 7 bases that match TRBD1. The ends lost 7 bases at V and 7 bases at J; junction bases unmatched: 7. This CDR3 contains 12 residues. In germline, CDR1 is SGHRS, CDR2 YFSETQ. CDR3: CASGTGDATQYF. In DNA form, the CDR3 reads TGCGCCAGCGGAACAGGGGATGCGACCCAGTACTTC.

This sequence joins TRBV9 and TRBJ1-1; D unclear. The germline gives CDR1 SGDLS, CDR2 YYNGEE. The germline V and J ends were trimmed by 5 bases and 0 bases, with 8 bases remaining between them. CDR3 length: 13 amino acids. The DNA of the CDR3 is TGTGCCAGCAGTAATAGCCTGAACACTGAAGCTTTCTTT. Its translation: CASSNSLNTEAFF.

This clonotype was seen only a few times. CDR3 in DNA: TGTGCCAGCAGTTACCCCCCAGGGCGCGAGCAGTACTTC. Protein: CASSYPPGREQYF. The chain has TRBV6-6 and TRBJ2-7; weak D call: TRBD1 (5 bases). Deletions cut 2 bases from V and 6 bases from J, with 11 bases between. Per the germline V gene, CDR1 is MNHNY and CDR2 is SVGAGI (reference sequence). The CDR3 is made up of 13 amino acids.

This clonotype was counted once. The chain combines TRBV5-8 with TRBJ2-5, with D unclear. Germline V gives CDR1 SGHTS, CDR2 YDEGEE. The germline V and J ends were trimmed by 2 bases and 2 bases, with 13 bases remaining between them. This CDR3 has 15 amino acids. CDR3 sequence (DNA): TGTGCCAGCAGCTTTTATGGATGCTTACAAGAGACCCAGTACTTC. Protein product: CASSFYGCLQETQYF. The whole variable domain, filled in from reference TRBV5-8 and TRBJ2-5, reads EAGVTQSPTHLIKTRGQQATLRCSPISGHTSVYWYQQALGLGLQFLLWYDEGEERNRGNFPPRFSGRQFPNYSSELNVNALELEDSALYLCASSFYGCLQETQYFGPGTRLLVL.

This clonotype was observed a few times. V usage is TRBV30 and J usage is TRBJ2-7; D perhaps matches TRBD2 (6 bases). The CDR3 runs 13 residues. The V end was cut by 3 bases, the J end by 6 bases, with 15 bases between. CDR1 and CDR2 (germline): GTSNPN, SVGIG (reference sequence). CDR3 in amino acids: CAWRGGLLSEQYF. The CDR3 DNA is TGTGCCTGGAGGGGGGGACTTCTCAGCGAGCAGTACTTC.

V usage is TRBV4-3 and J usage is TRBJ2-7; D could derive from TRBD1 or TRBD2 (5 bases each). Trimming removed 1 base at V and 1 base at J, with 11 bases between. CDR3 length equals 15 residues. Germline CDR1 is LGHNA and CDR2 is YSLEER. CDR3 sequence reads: CASSQAPGPSYEQYF. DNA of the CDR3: TGCGCCAGCAGCCAAGCTCCGGGACCATCCTACGAGCAGTACTTC.

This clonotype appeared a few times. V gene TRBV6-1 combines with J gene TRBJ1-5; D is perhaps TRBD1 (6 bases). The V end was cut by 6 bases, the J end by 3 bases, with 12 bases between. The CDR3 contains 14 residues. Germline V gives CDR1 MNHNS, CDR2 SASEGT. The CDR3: CASRTGGANQPQHF. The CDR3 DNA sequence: TGTGCCAGCAGGACGGGGGGCGCCAATCAGCCCCAGCATTTT.

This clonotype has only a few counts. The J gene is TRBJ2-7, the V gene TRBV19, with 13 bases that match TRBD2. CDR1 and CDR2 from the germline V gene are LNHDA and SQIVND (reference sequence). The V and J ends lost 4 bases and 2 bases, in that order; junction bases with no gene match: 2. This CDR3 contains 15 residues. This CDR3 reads CASSTGLAGTYEQYF. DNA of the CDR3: TGTGCCAGTAGTACGGGACTAGCGGGAACCTACGAGCAGTACTTC.